This T cell receptor beta chain is drawn from a study of CD8 T cells in ankylosing spondylitis. TCRdb reprocessed the 5' RACE reads with MiXCR, giving one entry per CDR3 protein. The data contain roughly 160,000 distinct CDR3 sequences, just over 9.5% of them singletons. Study-level points and caveats: A TCR beta motif of several highly homologous variants appeared characteristic of ankylosing spondylitis blood.

This CDR3 has 14 amino acids. The V and J ends lost 7 bases and 6 bases respectively, with 19 bases between them. In its sample, this clonotype was seen many times. What it binds is not known. The chain is built from TRBV12-3 or TRBV12-4 and TRBJ2-7; tentatively, D is TRBD2 (6 bases). The sequence came from a female donor with ankylosing spondylitis or in good health (not recorded which). Sequencing was performed on blood, either unsorted or a sorted T cell fraction (not recorded which). The CDR3 region is CASMIQGTSREQYF. The CDR3 DNA is TGTGCCAGCATGATTCAGGGAACTAGCCGCGAGCAGTACTTC.